A single T cell receptor beta chain is shown here with its context. Its target is unknown. Clinical symptoms, serum thyroxine and TRAb, thyroid ultrasound and orbital computed tomography together formed the diagnostic basis. The sample is drawn from a study of T cells in Graves' hyperthyroidism and ophthalmopathy. Using RNA transcripts as the source, TCR beta CDR3 regions were amplified. First-round RT-PCR targeting the TCR CDR3 was performed with the HTBI primer set. In TCRdb, the multiplex PCR reads were re-called with MiXCR into one record per CDR3 protein. The table lists approximately 640,000 distinct CDR3 sequences, roughly 46% of them singletons, with about 7.2% in the top ten. The trim removed 8 bases at V and 5 bases at J, leaving 5 bases unmatched. CDR3 size: 13 residues. Germline V gives CDR1 SQVTM, CDR2 ANQGSEA. Overall study findings and caveats: Most clonotypes expanded in the thyroid (above 0.001) were also present in blood. It was a median approximately 7.1 months before onset that the model predicted ophthalmopathy. Separation of ophthalmopathy from stable hyperthyroidism was achieved by a 13 V-J model.

The material sequenced was peripheral blood or thyroid tissue (not recorded which). This TCR was sampled from an adult man with Graves' disease, either hyperthyroidism or ophthalmopathy (not recorded which). This chain links TRBV29-1 with TRBJ2-2; TRBD1 matches at 10 bases. The CDR3 spells CSTRTGGTGELFF. The CDR3 nucleotides read TGCAGCACCCGGACAGGGGGGACCGGGGAGCTGTTTTTT.